The following is a TCR beta chain sequence with its context. Per the germline V gene, CDR1 is DFQATT and CDR2 is SNEGSKA (reference sequence). This CDR3 contains 11 residues. V gave up 6 bases and J gave up 10 bases, with 13 bases separating them. The repertoire was sequenced with immunoSEQ multiplex PCR; TCRdb's copy has only in-frame clones and lacks some. This table holds about 20,000 clones, less than 95% found once. These data come from a study of T cell repertoires and Cas9 in healthy adults. Material: CD4+ effector T cells (CD127+, CD25-, CD137-, CD154-) from PBMCs; culture status not recorded. This chain links TRBV20-1 with TRBJ2-1, with TRBD2 as a possible D gene (5 bases). The sequence was collected from a human donor in good health. The CDR3 DNA is TGCAGTGCCATTAAAGCGGACGAGCAGTTCTTC. Amino acid sequence: CSAIKADEQFF.